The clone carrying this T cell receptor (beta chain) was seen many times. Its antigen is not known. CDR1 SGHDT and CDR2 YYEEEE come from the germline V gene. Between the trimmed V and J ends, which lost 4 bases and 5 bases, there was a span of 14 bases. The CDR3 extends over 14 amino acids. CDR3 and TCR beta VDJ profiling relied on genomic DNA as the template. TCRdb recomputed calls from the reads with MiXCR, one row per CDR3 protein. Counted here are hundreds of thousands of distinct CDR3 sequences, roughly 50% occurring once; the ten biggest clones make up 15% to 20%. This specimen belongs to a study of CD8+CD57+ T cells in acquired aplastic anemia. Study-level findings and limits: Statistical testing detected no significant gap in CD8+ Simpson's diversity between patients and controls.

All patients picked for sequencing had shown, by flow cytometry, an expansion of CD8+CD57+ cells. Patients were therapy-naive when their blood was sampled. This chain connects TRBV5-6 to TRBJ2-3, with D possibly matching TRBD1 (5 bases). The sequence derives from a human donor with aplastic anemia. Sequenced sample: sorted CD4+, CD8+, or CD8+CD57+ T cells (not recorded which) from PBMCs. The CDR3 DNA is TGTGCCAGCAGCCCACAACAGGAAAGAGATACGCAGTATTTT. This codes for CASSPQQERDTQYF.